The 7 T cell receptor beta chains given below trace back to one sample, sequenced in a study of blood T cell dynamics during melanoma immunotherapy. TCRdb keeps only in-frame clones here, not all; method: immunoSEQ multiplex PCR. The sample includes roughly 29,000 clones, over 70% of them seen just once. This sample's time point: week 3, after first cycle of checkpoint inhibitor. Here the sequenced sample was blood, taken from a patient treated with checkpoint blockade. These receptors all come from a human donor with melanoma.

V and J are TRBV18 and TRBJ2-1; D remains unclear. The V gene lost 1 base and the J gene lost 9 bases, with 4 bases spanning the gap. The germline V gene encodes CDR1 KGHSH and CDR2 LQKENI. CDR3 size: 11 residues. The chain's CDR3 is CASSPRIEQFF. CDR3 in DNA: TGTGCCAGCTCACCACGTATTGAGCAGTTCTTC.

V gene TRBV2 combines with J gene TRBJ2-1; D is unclear. Germline V gives CDR1 SNHLY, CDR2 FYNNEI. Trimming cost V 11 bases and J 6 bases, with 20 bases left between them. CDR3 length: 14 amino acids. DNA for the CDR3: TGTGCCGGAAAAGACACCGACCCTTTCAATGAGCAGTTCTTC. It specifies CAGKDTDPFNEQFF. Combining the CDR3 with reference TRBV2 and TRBJ2-1 gives the whole variable domain EPEVTQTPSHQVTQMGQEVILRCVPISNHLYFYWYRQILGQKVEFLVSFYNNEISEKSEIFDDQFSVERPDGSNFTLKIRSTKLEDSAMYFCAGKDTDPFNEQFFGPGTRLTVL.

The chain is built from TRBV4-3 and TRBJ1-1; 8 bases agree with TRBD1. J was trimmed by 4 bases and V by 4 bases; bases with no gene match: 5. Germline lookup yields CDR1 LGHNA and CDR2 YSLEER. The CDR3 extends over 14 amino acids. CDR3 in amino acids: CASSLAGQGTEAFF. Written as DNA, the CDR3 is TGCGCCAGCAGCCTAGCTGGACAGGGCACTGAAGCTTTCTTT.

The chain recombines TRBV19 with TRBJ1-5; 7 bases line up with TRBD1. CDR3 size: 17 residues. CDR1 and CDR2 (germline): LNHDA, SQIVND (reference sequence). With 3 bases clipped from V and 1 base from J, the junction kept 9 bases outside the gene matches. CDR3 sequence: CASSIYRTGRSNQPQHF. The CDR3, as DNA: TGTGCCAGTAGTATCTACCGGACAGGAAGAAGCAATCAGCCCCAGCATTTT. The full variable domain, completed using reference TRBV19 and TRBJ1-5, is DGGITQSPKYLFRKEGQNVTLSCEQNLNHDAMYWYRQDPGQGLRLIYYSQIVNDFQKGDIAEGYSVSREKKESFPLTVTSAQKNPTAFYLCASSIYRTGRSNQPQHFGDGTRLSIL.

This clone was seen a handful of times. V gene TRBV7-9 combines with J gene TRBJ2-1; D gene unclear. The CDR3 is 12 residues long. The ends were cut back, 0 bases at V and 5 bases at J, with 2 bases in the middle. In germline, CDR1 is SEHNR, CDR2 FQNEAQ (reference sequence). The CDR3 DNA follows: TGTGCCAGCAGCTTAGCGAACAATGAGCAGTTCTTC. Its protein product is CASSLANNEQFF.

The chain carries TRBV2 and TRBJ2-4; 11 nucleotides match TRBD1. This CDR3 spans 14 amino acids. The germline CDR1 and CDR2 sequences are SNHLY and FYNNEI. V gave up 6 bases and J gave up 4 bases; unmatched junction bases: 2. CDR3 bases: TGTGCCAGCAGAGGACAGGGGGCGAAAAACATTCAGTACTTC. Protein product: CASRGQGAKNIQYF.

V and J are TRBV27 and TRBJ1-2, with a weak D call TRBD1 (6 bases). The CDR3 runs 13 residues. V was cut by 8 bases and J by 9 bases, with 19 bases left in between. Germline V gene sequence: CDR1 MNHEY, CDR2 SMNVEV (reference sequence). The CDR3 region has the DNA TGTGCCAGCGCTCCAGGACGGGGGCTGCGCTACACCTTC. Its protein is CASAPGRGLRYTF.